This T cell receptor (beta chain) was sequenced for a study of identical twins. V dropped 4 bases and J dropped 6; count of bases not matched to a gene: 7. Looked up from germline, CDR1 is SEHNR and CDR2 is FQNEAQ (reference sequence). The CDR3 consists of 15 residues. TCRdb re-analysed the 5' RACE reads in MiXCR, keeping a single row per CDR3 protein. The repertoire holds more than 600,000 distinct CDR3 sequences, with 18% as singletons. The same sample was also used in a study of T cells expressing NK-cell markers. From that study: Obtained from sorted CD3+CD56+NKG2C+, CD3+CD56+NKG2C- and CD3+CD56-NKG2C+ T cells were the TCR beta repertoires. Leadership of the CD3+CD56-NKG2C+ fraction also belonged to these clonotypes in a few donors.

The TCR originated in a woman between 18 and 29 years old in good health. Sequencing was done on a sample of PBMCs. The chain is built from TRBV7-9 and TRBJ2-1; 9 nucleotides align to TRBD1. CDR3 coding DNA: TGTGCCAGCAGCTCGACCGGGACAGGGACCAATGAGCAGTTCTTC. Its protein is CASSSTGTGTNEQFF.